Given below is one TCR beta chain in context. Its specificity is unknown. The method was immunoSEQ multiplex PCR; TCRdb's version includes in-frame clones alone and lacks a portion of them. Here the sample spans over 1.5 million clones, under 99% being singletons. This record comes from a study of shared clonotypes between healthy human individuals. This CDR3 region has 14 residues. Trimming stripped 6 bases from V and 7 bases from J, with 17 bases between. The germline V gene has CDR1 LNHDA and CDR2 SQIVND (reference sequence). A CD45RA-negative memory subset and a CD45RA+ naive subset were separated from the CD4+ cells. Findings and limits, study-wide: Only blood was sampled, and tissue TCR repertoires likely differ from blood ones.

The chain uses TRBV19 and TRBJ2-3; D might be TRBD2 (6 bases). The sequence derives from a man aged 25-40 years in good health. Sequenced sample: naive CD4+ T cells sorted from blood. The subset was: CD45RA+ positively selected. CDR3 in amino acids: CASRMIAGGHTQYF. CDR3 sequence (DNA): TGTGCCAGTAGGATGATCGCCGGGGGACATACGCAGTATTTT. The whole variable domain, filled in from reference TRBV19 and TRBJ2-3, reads DGGITQSPKYLFRKEGQNVTLSCEQNLNHDAMYWYRQDPGQGLRLIYYSQIVNDFQKGDIAEGYSVSREKKESFPLTVTSAQKNPTAFYLCASRMIAGGHTQYFGPGTRLTVL.